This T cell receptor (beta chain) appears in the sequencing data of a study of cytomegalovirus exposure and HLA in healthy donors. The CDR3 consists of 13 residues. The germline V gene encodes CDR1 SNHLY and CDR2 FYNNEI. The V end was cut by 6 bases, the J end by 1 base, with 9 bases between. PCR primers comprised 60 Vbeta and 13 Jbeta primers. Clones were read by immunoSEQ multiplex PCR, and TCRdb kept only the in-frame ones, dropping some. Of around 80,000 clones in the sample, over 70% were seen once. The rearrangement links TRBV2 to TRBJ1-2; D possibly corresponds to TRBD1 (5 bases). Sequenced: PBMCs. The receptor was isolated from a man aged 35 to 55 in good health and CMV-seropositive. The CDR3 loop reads CASRPQGNYGYTF. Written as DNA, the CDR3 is TGTGCCAGCAGACCTCAGGGTAACTATGGCTACACCTTC.